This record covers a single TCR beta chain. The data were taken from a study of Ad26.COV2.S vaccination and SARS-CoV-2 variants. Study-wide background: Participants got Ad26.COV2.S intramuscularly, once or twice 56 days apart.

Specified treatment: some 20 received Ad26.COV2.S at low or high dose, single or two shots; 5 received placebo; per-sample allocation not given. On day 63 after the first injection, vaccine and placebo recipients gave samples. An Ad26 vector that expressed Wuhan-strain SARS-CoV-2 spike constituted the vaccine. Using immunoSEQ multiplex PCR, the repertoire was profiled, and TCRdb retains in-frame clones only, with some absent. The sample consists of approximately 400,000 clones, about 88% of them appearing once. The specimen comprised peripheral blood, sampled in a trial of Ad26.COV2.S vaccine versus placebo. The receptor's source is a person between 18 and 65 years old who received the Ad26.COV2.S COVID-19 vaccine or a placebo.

CDR3 sequence (DNA): TGTGCCAGTCGTCCCGGGACTAGCGGAATGAAGAGGCCGCAGTACTTC. Amino acid sequence: CASRPGTSGMKRPQYF. V usage is TRBV19 and J usage is TRBJ2-7, with TRBD2 identical over 11 bases. Trimming removed 8 bases from V and 9 bases from J; junction bases left unmatched: 18. The CDR3 is 16 residues long. Per germline, CDR1 LNHDA and CDR2 SQIVND (reference sequence).